These 13 T cell receptor beta chains were sequenced from one sample in a study of shared clonotypes between healthy human individuals. Assay: immunoSEQ multiplex PCR; the TCRdb copy retains only in-frame clones and omits some. The repertoire consists of hundreds of thousands of clones, with more than 95% occurring once and the leading ten covering roughly 0.055%. The material sequenced was naive CD4+ T cells sorted from blood. Noted subset: CD45RA+ positively selected. All receptors derive from a woman between 25 and 40 years old in good health.

The rearrangement joins TRBV11-2 to TRBJ2-5, with 7 bases identical to TRBD1. The germline V gene has CDR1 SGHAT and CDR2 FQNNGV. The CDR3 has 16 residues. J gave up 3 bases and V 4 bases, and 11 bases lay outside the gene matches. The DNA for the CDR3 is TGTGCCAGCAGCTACTGGCCCGGGACAGAGAAAGAGACCCAGTACTTC. It is translated as CASSYWPGTEKETQYF. The full variable domain, in which reference TRBV11-2 and TRBJ2-5 provide the parts outside the CDR3, is EAGVAQSPRYKIIEKRQSVAFWCNPISGHATLYWYQQILGQGPKLLIQFQNNGVVDDSQLPKDRFSAERLKGVDSTLKIQPAKLEDSAVYLCASSYWPGTEKETQYFGPGTRLLVL.

The chain employs TRBV5-1 and TRBJ1-4; weak D call: TRBD1 (6 bases). Germline assignment: CDR1 SGHRS and CDR2 YFSETQ. The ends were cut back, 4 bases at V and 3 bases at J, with 13 bases in the middle. The CDR3 consists of 15 residues. The CDR3 sequence: CASSAPGQPNEKLFF. The CDR3 DNA is TGCGCCAGCAGCGCCCCTGGACAGCCTAATGAAAAACTGTTTTTT.

V is TRBV19 and J is TRBJ1-2, with unresolved D. With 0 bases removed from V and 5 bases from J, the gap between germline ends came to 13 bases. Germline loops: CDR1 LNHDA, CDR2 SQIVND (reference sequence). CDR3 length equals 15 residues. DNA of the CDR3: TGTGCCAGTAGTATAGATCGTTGGGCAACTTATGGCTACACCTTC. It yields the protein CASSIDRWATYGYTF.

This chain uses TRBV7-2 with TRBJ1-2; 7 positions match TRBD1. The CDR3 has 15 residues. Losses at the gene ends were 1 base for V and 4 bases for J; bases not matched to a gene: 6. CDR1 and CDR2 from the germline V gene are SGHTA and FQGNSA. The CDR3 DNA reads TGTGCCAGCAGCTTAGGGGGACAGACTTCCTATGGCTACACCTTC. Amino acid sequence: CASSLGGQTSYGYTF.

The chain joins TRBV4-1 to TRBJ1-4; no clear D. From germline, CDR1 is MGHRA and CDR2 YSYEKL. CDR3 length: 17 residues. V lost 0 bases and J 3 bases, leaving 14 bases between the germline ends. The CDR3 region has the DNA TGCGCCAGCAGCCAAGAGGGTCCGACTGCGTCTAATGAAAAACTGTTTTTT. It encodes CASSQEGPTASNEKLFF.

The CDR3 is CASSDPGREETQYF. CDR3 coding DNA: TGTGCCAGCAGTGATCCAGGGAGGGAAGAGACCCAGTACTTC. This sequence joins TRBV6-1 and TRBJ2-5, with 7 bases identical to TRBD2. V was pared by 3 bases and J by 3 bases, with 4 bases of the junction left unmatched. Germline V CDR1 and CDR2: MNHNS, SASEGT. The CDR3 sequence is 14 residues long.

Only one count was recorded for this clone. The rearrangement uses TRBV28 and TRBJ1-3, with 9 bases that match TRBD1. Germline lookup yields CDR1 MDHEN and CDR2 SYDVKM. Trimming cost V 7 bases and J 7 bases; bases outside gene matches: 8. There are 14 residues in the CDR3. CDR3 coding DNA: TGTGCCAGCACCCCCCGGGACAGGGTGAACACCATATATTTT. Protein sequence: CASTPRDRVNTIYF. Full variable domain (outside the CDR3, taken from reference TRBV28 and TRBJ1-3): DVKVTQSSRYLVKRTGEKVFLECVQDMDHENMFWYRQDPGLGLRLIYFSYDVKMKEKGDIPEGYSVSREKKERFSLILESASTNQTSMYLCASTPRDRVNTIYFGEGSWLTVV.

V is TRBV2 and J is TRBJ1-5; D perhaps matches TRBD1 (5 bases). Per the germline V gene, CDR1 is SNHLY and CDR2 is FYNNEI. The CDR3 consists of 14 residues. Trimming stripped 7 bases from V and 4 bases from J, with 14 bases between. CDR3 amino acids: CASMVARENQPQHF. In DNA form, the CDR3 reads TGTGCCAGCATGGTCGCCAGGGAGAATCAGCCCCAGCATTTT.

The chain has TRBV28 and TRBJ2-7; the D gene is possibly TRBD2 (7 bases). Germline V CDR1 and CDR2: MDHEN, SYDVKM. The CDR3 runs 16 residues. Trimming removed 6 bases from V and 5 bases from J, with 23 bases in between. The CDR3 loop reads CASRGGLRNWAHEQYF. In DNA form, the CDR3 reads TGTGCCAGCAGGGGGGGGCTACGAAACTGGGCCCACGAGCAGTACTTC.

The V call is TRBV28, the J call TRBJ2-7; TRBD2 aligns across 10 bases. Unmatched junction bases numbered 8, after V lost 2 bases and J lost 7 bases. In germline, CDR1 is MDHEN, CDR2 SYDVKM. This CDR3 spans 15 amino acids. The CDR3 sequence is CASSLLAGVEFEQYF. CDR3 sequence (DNA): TGTGCCAGCAGTTTACTAGCGGGAGTTGAATTTGAGCAGTACTTC.

The chain has TRBV4-2 and TRBJ1-2, with D unresolved. The CDR3 is made up of 14 amino acids. The germline CDR1 and CDR2 sequences are LGHNA and YNFKEQ. Trimming cost V 1 base and J 4 bases, with 10 bases left between them. The CDR3 DNA reads TGTGCCAGCAGCCAAGTTGGCGGGCCCTATGGCTACACCTTC. It yields the protein CASSQVGGPYGYTF.

CDR3 loop: CASSRGQGYSDEKLFF. CDR3 bases: TGCGCCAGCAGCCGGGGGCAGGGTTATTCGGATGAAAAACTGTTTTTT. The V gene is TRBV4-1, the J gene TRBJ1-4, with a weak D call TRBD1 (6 bases). The CDR3 covers 16 residues. Per germline, CDR1 MGHRA and CDR2 YSYEKL. V lost 4 bases and J lost 6, with 18 bases in between.

The V call is TRBV5-1, the J call TRBJ2-5; TRBD2 might be the D (5 bases). V was trimmed by 0 bases and J by 5 bases, leaving 11 bases between them. Looked up from germline, CDR1 is SGHRS and CDR2 is YFSETQ. The CDR3 spans 14 residues. CDR3 sequence: CASSLERSRETQYF. CDR3 coding DNA: TGCGCCAGCAGCTTGGAGCGGAGTCGGGAGACCCAGTACTTC.